Listed here are 32 T cell receptor beta chains from one sample, sequenced in a study of blood T cells in healthy people across ages. The authors ran a second PCR of about 7 to 11 cycles using a sample-barcoded 5' primer and a J-beta primer mix. TCRdb ran MiXCR on the 5' RACE reads and lists one entry per CDR3 protein. The sample lists about 1 million distinct CDR3 sequences, more than 40% occurring once. Sequenced material: blood. These receptors originate from a woman aged 55-69 years in good health.

The chain uses TRBV6-2 or TRBV6-3 and TRBJ2-2; the match to TRBD1 covers 11 bases. The V gene's germline CDR1 is MNHEY and CDR2 SVGEGT. V was clipped by 10 bases and J by 5 bases; unmatched bases: 3. The CDR3 is 13 amino acids. The CDR3 DNA reads TGTGCCATCCGGGACAGGGGGACCGGGGAGCTGTTTTTT. It translates to CAIRDRGTGELFF.

This clonotype has more than one count but fewer than ten. The chain is built from TRBV20-1 and TRBJ1-2; D remains ambiguous. Between the trimmed V and J ends, which lost 3 bases and 8 bases, there was a span of 19 bases. Germline-derived CDR1 and CDR2 are DFQATT and SNEGSKA (reference sequence). The CDR3 is made up of 14 amino acids. The CDR3 region has the DNA TGCAGTGCTAGGGGCCGTGACCGGACCGCGGGCTACACCTTC. The encoded protein is CSARGRDRTAGYTF.

The J gene is TRBJ1-2, the V gene TRBV6-6; perhaps TRBD1 as D (6 bases). Germline V CDR1 and CDR2: MNHNY, SVGAGI (reference sequence). Trimming shortened V by 2 bases and J by 6 bases, and 13 bases separated the two germline ends. The CDR3 runs to 14 residues. For the CDR3, the DNA is TGTGCCAGCAGTTACGGGCAGGGGACGAATGGCTACACCTTC. This encodes CASSYGQGTNGYTF.

CDR3 sequence reads: CASSLGDWYNEQFF. CDR3 coding DNA: TGCGCCAGCAGCTTGGGGGACTGGTACAATGAGCAGTTCTTC. This rearrangement joins TRBV5-1 to TRBJ2-1, with a possible D match to TRBD2 (6 bases). The CDR3 has 14 residues. CDR1 is SGHRS and CDR2 is YFSETQ in the germline V gene. V was pared by 0 bases and J by 4 bases, with 8 bases between.

The chain uses TRBV5-5 and TRBJ2-1; 12 bases are a match to TRBD2. V gave up 4 bases and J gave up 10 bases; unmatched junction bases: 6. This CDR3 is built from 14 residues. Germline-derived CDR1 and CDR2 are SGHKS and YYEKEE (reference sequence). CDR3 coding DNA: TGTGCCAGCAGCCGGGAACTAGCGGGAGGCGAGCAGTTCTTC. This gives the protein CASSRELAGGEQFF.

This chain's CDR3 is CASSEAFGSSYEQYF. CDR3 bases: TGTGCCAGCAGTGAAGCTTTCGGAAGCTCCTACGAGCAGTACTTC. V usage is TRBV6-1 and J usage is TRBJ2-7; D gene unclear. V lost 0 bases and J 0 bases, leaving 9 bases between the germline ends. CDR3 length equals 15 residues. Germline CDR1 and CDR2: MNHNS and SASEGT.

The chain combines TRBV6-1 with TRBJ2-6; perhaps TRBD2 as D (5 bases). The CDR3 spans 18 residues. In germline, CDR1 is MNHNS, CDR2 SASEGT. Trimming removed 6 bases at V and 3 bases at J, with 21 bases between. DNA of the CDR3: TGTGCCAGCAGACCCAGCTACGGACTGATGCTTGGGGCCAACGTCCTGACTTTC. Encoded protein: CASRPSYGLMLGANVLTF.

The chain links TRBV14 to TRBJ2-1, with TRBD1 identical over 7 bases. The CDR3 loop spans 15 amino acids. Germline CDR1 is SGHDN and CDR2 is FVKESK. V lost 0 bases, J lost 12 bases, and 11 bases stayed unmatched. CDR3 bases: TGTGCCAGCAGCCAAGATGAAAGTATGGGGGACAGGCAGTTCTTC. It codes for CASSQDESMGDRQFF.

V usage is TRBV28 and J usage is TRBJ2-1; perhaps TRBD2 as D (6 bases). The CDR3 is 13 residues long. V gave up 3 bases and J gave up 15 bases, with 18 bases separating them. CDR1 is MDHEN and CDR2 is SYDVKM in the germline V gene. CDR3 nucleotide sequence: TGTGCCAGCAGTTTCCGCGGGGCTAGCATCGTGTTCTTC. It yields the protein CASSFRGASIVFF.

This clonotype showed up many times. The gene calls are TRBV6-2 or TRBV6-3 and TRBJ2-3; D is unresolved. V shed 6 bases and J shed 2 bases, with 6 bases lying between them. Germline V gene sequence: CDR1 MNHEY, CDR2 SVGEGT. The CDR3 totals 12 residues. The chain's CDR3 is CASSDLTDTQYF. The CDR3, as DNA: TGTGCCAGCAGCGACCTCACAGATACGCAGTATTTT.

In the case of this clonotype: The junction and the germline gene differ at one end; a read error may be behind it. CDR3 DNA sequence: TGTGCCGGCAGTGGGGGACTAGCGGGAGAGCTCTACGAGCAGTACTTC. Translated: CAGSGGLAGELYEQYF. This chain links TRBV6-1 with TRBJ2-7, with 14 bases matching TRBD2. Germline CDR1 MNHNS, CDR2 SASEGT. CDR3 length equals 16 residues.

This clonotype has more than one count but fewer than ten. The CDR3 region has the DNA TGTGCCACCAGTGACCCTTCGGAGACCCAGTACTTC. Amino acid sequence: CATSDPSETQYF. J is TRBJ2-5 and V is TRBV24-1; D call uncertain. Germline-derived CDR1 and CDR2 are KGHDR and SFDVKD. V was pared by 4 bases and J by 5 bases, with 7 bases between. This CDR3 has 12 amino acids.

This chain joins TRBV5-1 and TRBJ1-1, with a tentative D call TRBD1 (6 bases). V was pared by 0 bases and J by 5 bases, with 11 bases between. In germline, CDR1 is SGHRS, CDR2 YFSETQ. This CDR3 spans 14 amino acids. The CDR3 nucleotides read TGCGCCAGCAGCTTGGACAGGGCGAGAACTGAAGCTTTCTTT. This sequence encodes CASSLDRARTEAFF. Together with reference TRBV5-1 and TRBJ1-1, the CDR3 gives the full variable domain: KAGVTQTPRYLIKTRGQQVTLSCSPISGHRSVSWYQQTPGQGLQFLFEYFSETQRNKGNFPGRFSGRQFSNSRSEMNVSTLELGDSALYLCASSLDRARTEAFFGQGTRLTVV.

The rearrangement links TRBV6-2 or TRBV6-3 to TRBJ2-1; D not certain. The DNA end lines up better with TRBJ2-7; the J call may be wrong. The CDR3 sequence is 12 residues long. Germline V gives CDR1 MNHEY, CDR2 SVGEGT. The CDR3 region has the DNA TGTGCCAGCAGTTACTCGTTCAATGAGCAGTACTTC. Residues: CASSYSFNEQYF.

This clonotype has only a few counts. The chain recombines TRBV4-2 with TRBJ2-1; D gene uncertain. Germline CDR1 reads LGHNA; CDR2 reads YNFKEQ. V was cut by 4 bases and J by 0 bases, with 10 bases left in between. The CDR3 has 15 amino acids. The CDR3 region has the DNA TGTGCCAGCAGCCGTCACTGGGACTCCTACAATGAGCAGTTCTTC. Translation: CASSRHWDSYNEQFF.

The rearrangement uses TRBV27 and TRBJ1-5; tentatively, D is TRBD1 (5 bases). The CDR3 extends over 14 amino acids. Looked up from germline, CDR1 is MNHEY and CDR2 is SMNVEV (reference sequence). V was clipped by 3 bases and J by 6 bases, with 12 bases between them. The CDR3 region has the DNA TGTGCCAGCAGTTTCTCCGGGGGGGGTCAGCCCCAGCATTTT. Protein product: CASSFSGGGQPQHF.

The CDR3 loop is CSAREASRSSYEQYF. As DNA, the CDR3 is TGCAGTGCTAGAGAGGCTAGCCGTAGCTCCTACGAGCAGTACTTC. This chain uses TRBV20-1 with TRBJ2-7; a possible D gene is TRBD2 (5 bases). V was pared by 0 bases and J by 0 bases, with 12 bases between. CDR3 length equals 15 residues. Germline CDR1 and CDR2: DFQATT and SNEGSKA (reference sequence).

This clonotype showed up just a few times. This chain connects TRBV7-2 to TRBJ2-1, with no clear D. Germline V gene data show CDR1 as SGHTA and CDR2 as FQGNSA. V shed 4 bases and J shed 2 bases, with 9 bases lying between them. This CDR3 is 14 amino acids long. The CDR3 sequence is CASSYPGAYNEQFF. CDR3 sequence (DNA): TGTGCCAGCAGCTACCCGGGTGCCTACAATGAGCAGTTCTTC.

The V call is TRBV6-2 or TRBV6-3, the J call TRBJ2-5; 10 bases agree with TRBD2. The CDR3 covers 15 residues. Germline CDR1 reads MNHEY; CDR2 reads SVGEGT. V dropped 7 bases and J dropped 2; count of bases not matched to a gene: 7. The CDR3 nucleotides are TGTGCCAGCACCGGACTAGCGGCAATACAAGAGACCCAGTACTTC. Translated: CASTGLAAIQETQYF.

The DNA of the CDR3 is TGTGCCTGGAGTGTAGGCAGTTCCCCCTACACCTTC. Protein sequence: CAWSVGSSPYTF. The rearrangement links TRBV30 to TRBJ1-2, with unresolved D. CDR1 is GTSNPN, CDR2 SVGIG, per germline (reference sequence). This CDR3 region has 12 residues. The germline V and J ends were trimmed by 0 bases and 10 bases, with 12 bases remaining between them.

The V call is TRBV30, the J call TRBJ1-4, with D hard to call. V lost 1 base and J lost 3, with 6 bases in between. CDR1 is GTSNPN and CDR2 is SVGIG in the germline V gene (reference sequence). CDR3 size: 13 residues. CDR3 residues: CAWSAGSNEKLFF. The CDR3 DNA follows: TGTGCCTGGAGTGCAGGATCTAATGAAAAACTGTTTTTT.

The table lists this clonotype with a few counts. The rearrangement links TRBV7-8 to TRBJ2-7, with D perhaps assigned TRBD1 or TRBD2 (5 bases each). Germline CDR1 is SGHVS and CDR2 is FQNEAQ. The CDR3 contains 16 residues. V gave up 4 bases and J gave up 4 bases, with 20 bases separating them. CDR3 nucleotide sequence: TGTGCCAGCAGCTCCTGGGGGAGCGCCGGGGCGTACGAGCAGTACTTC. Encoded protein: CASSSWGSAGAYEQYF. The complete variable domain, with remaining parts taken from reference TRBV7-8 and TRBJ2-7, reads GAGVSQSPRYKVAKRGQDVALRCDPISGHVSLFWYQQALGQGPEFLTYFQNEAQLDKSGLPSDRFFAERPEGSVSTLKIQRTQQEDSAVYLCASSSWGSAGAYEQYFGPGTRLTVT.

V gene TRBV5-1 combines with J gene TRBJ2-2; the D call may be TRBD1 or TRBD2 (5 bases each). CDR3 length equals 15 residues. Trimming stripped 0 bases from V and 4 bases from J, with 10 bases between. The germline V gene has CDR1 SGHRS and CDR2 YFSETQ. CDR3 in DNA: TGCGCCAGCAGCTTGGTGGGGGTGAGCACCGGGGAGCTGTTTTTT. Translating it yields CASSLVGVSTGELFF.

J is TRBJ2-1 and V is TRBV6-2 or TRBV6-3; 10 bases fit TRBD1. After removal of 8 bases from V and 10 bases from J, the junction contained 11 bases not matched to a gene. Germline assignment: CDR1 MNHEY and CDR2 SVGEGT. The CDR3 runs 14 residues. CDR3 loop: CASLDRGSFREQFF. Written as DNA, the CDR3 is TGTGCCAGCCTGGACAGGGGGAGTTTCCGGGAGCAGTTCTTC.

This CDR3 is CASSIDRGRTGQPQHF. The DNA of the CDR3 is TGTGCCAGCAGCATAGACAGGGGGCGGACGGGGCAGCCCCAGCATTTT. This chain uses TRBV7-2 with TRBJ1-5, with 10 bases aligning to TRBD1. The germline gives CDR1 SGHTA, CDR2 FQGNSA. The V and J ends lost 5 bases and 7 bases, in that order; junction bases with no gene match: 11. CDR3 length: 16 amino acids.

The V gene is TRBV28, the J gene TRBJ2-7; no firm D call. This CDR3 has 13 amino acids. Between the trimmed V and J ends, which lost 5 bases and 2 bases, there was a span of 10 bases. Germline-derived CDR1 and CDR2 are MDHEN and SYDVKM. The CDR3 DNA reads TGTGCCAGCAGTCAGGTGTCCCCCTACGAGCAGTACTTC. Protein: CASSQVSPYEQYF.

This clonotype turned up a few times. This chain connects TRBV27 to TRBJ2-1; 7 bases are shared with TRBD2. There are 15 residues in the CDR3. V lost 0 bases to trimming and J lost 4 bases; unmatched junction nucleotides: 3. Germline loops: CDR1 MNHEY, CDR2 SMNVEV (reference sequence). The CDR3 DNA is TGTGCCAGCAGTTTATCTCTACTAGCGTACAATGAGCAGTTCTTC. Translation gives CASSLSLLAYNEQFF.

The chain uses TRBV29-1 and TRBJ2-1, with TRBD2 matching 11 bases. Trimming cost V 5 bases and J 4 bases; bases outside gene matches: 4. This CDR3 comprises 14 residues. CDR1 and CDR2 from the germline V gene are SQVTM and ANQGSEA. CDR3 coding DNA: TGCAGCGTTACTAGCGGGAGTCAGTACAATGAGCAGTTCTTC. Protein product: CSVTSGSQYNEQFF.

The chain employs TRBV12-3 or TRBV12-4 and TRBJ2-1; D is unresolved. The CDR3 covers 13 residues. Trimming stripped 6 bases from V and 9 bases from J, with 15 bases between. The CDR3 region is CASSPTASAEQFF. For the CDR3, the DNA is TGTGCCAGCAGCCCTACTGCCTCCGCTGAGCAGTTCTTC.

This clonotype was seen only a few times. V is TRBV9 and J is TRBJ2-1, with TRBD1 matching over 7 bases. Unmatched junction bases numbered 3, after V lost 0 bases and J lost 3 bases. Germline V CDR1 and CDR2: SGDLS, YYNGEE. The CDR3 length is 15 residues. Here the CDR3 DNA reads TGTGCCAGCAGCGTAGTAGGGGGCGTCTACAATGAGCAGTTCTTC. Translation: CASSVVGGVYNEQFF.

This clonotype was recorded a few times. The chain couples TRBV20-1 to TRBJ2-3, with D possibly matching TRBD2 (5 bases). The CDR3 runs to 15 residues. CDR1 and CDR2 (germline): DFQATT, SNEGSKA (reference sequence). V lost 0 bases, J lost 2 bases, and 12 bases lay in between. The CDR3 reads CSARDQRQDTDTQYF. The CDR3 DNA reads as TGCAGTGCTAGAGATCAGCGGCAAGACACAGATACGCAGTATTTT.

The genes are TRBV27 and TRBJ2-7; 12 bases map to TRBD2. The CDR3 totals 15 residues. Looked up from germline, CDR1 is MNHEY and CDR2 is SMNVEV (reference sequence). Unmatched junction bases numbered 4, after V lost 6 bases and J lost 1 base. This CDR3 reads CASSGLAGFSYEQYF. The CDR3 DNA is TGTGCCAGCAGCGGACTAGCGGGGTTTTCCTACGAGCAGTACTTC.